The clone carrying this T cell receptor (beta chain) came up once. This entry is derived from a study of blood T cell repertoires in COVID-19. Study summary: COVID-19 samples from acute and convalescent phases originated in the United States, Italy and Spain. T cells, B-cell-depleted T cells, or PBMCs provided the cDNA or gDNA that served as material.

The CDR3 has 15 amino acids. Germline trimming cut 2 bases from V and 3 bases from J; bases unmatched to any gene: 4. Germline V gives CDR1 SGHDT, CDR2 YYEEEE. Per the study methods: Quantification of nucleated cells was approximated via reference gene primer amplification. The table came from immunoSEQ multiplex PCR; TCRdb's copy has only in-frame clones and leaves some out. Clone size and the V and J calls come from that table; the DNA yielded D and trimming. The profile shows over 200,000 clones, roughly 94% of them singletons. This clonotype was sampled from a man aged 25-45 years with acute or convalescent COVID-19. Specimen: peripheral blood. The rearrangement uses TRBV5-6 and TRBJ1-5, with TRBD1 matching over 8 bases. CDR3 bases: TGTGCCAGCAGCTTACAACAGGGGGTCAATCAGCCCCAGCATTTT. This translates into CASSLQQGVNQPQHF.